These T cell receptor beta chains were read from a single sample in a study of blood T cell repertoires in COVID-19. Assay used: immunoSEQ multiplex PCR; TCRdb lists only in-frame clones, some missing. The sample carries over 150,000 clones, about four fifths recorded once. What was sequenced was peripheral blood. These receptors were obtained from a woman aged 80 or over with acute or convalescent COVID-19. CDR3s leave out the opening cysteine and the closing phenylalanine or tryptophan.

CDR3	V	J
ASSQDLRRQKGNTIY	TRBV4-3	TRBJ1-3
ASSRGAGTDNTGELF	TRBV19	TRBJ2-2
ASSGRPSRGPGELF	TRBV6-1	TRBJ2-2
ASSQAQYQPQH	TRBV3-1/TRBV3-2	TRBJ1-5
ASSTGTGRGQPQH	TRBV19	TRBJ1-5
SAGSNQPQH	TRBV20-1	TRBJ1-5
ASSLAAGNTEAF	TRBV5-1	TRBJ1-1
ASSYGQGRSFGELF	TRBV5-1	TRBJ2-2
ASSLGQGVGEQY	TRBV5-1	TRBJ2-7
ASSKTGQGNTEAF	TRBV6-5	TRBJ1-1
ASSVDRGRFAAF	TRBV7-2	TRBJ1-1
ASSLYPGGGTYEQY	TRBV7-9	TRBJ2-7
ASEPGGAYNEQF	TRBV6-5	TRBJ2-1
ASPWGVPLSYEQY	TRBV13	TRBJ2-7
ASSSTGDVLH	TRBV18	TRBJ1-6
ASSSLAGGYNEQF	TRBV7-7	TRBJ2-1
ASSYSVAGHYEQY	TRBV6-5	TRBJ2-7
ASSLEGGGSRYEQY	TRBV7-8	TRBJ2-7
ASSSAYNEQF	TRBV7-3	TRBJ2-1
ASEGSGANVLT	TRBV28	TRBJ2-6
ASSLTGSGYGYT	TRBV7-3	TRBJ1-2
ASSLEGRSVYSNQPQH	TRBV5-6	TRBJ1-5
ASSQEWDRTRTQY	TRBV4-1	TRBJ2-3
ASSETSGTGKETQY	TRBV2	TRBJ2-5
ASSQDWGQGALGYGYT	TRBV4-2	TRBJ1-2
ASSLGEGHGQPQH	TRBV7-6	TRBJ1-5
ASSEGDWQPQH	TRBV6-1	TRBJ1-5
ASSQSLRARGYT	TRBV23-1	TRBJ1-2